This TCR beta chain was recorded in a study of T-cell reconstitution after alpha-beta-depleted transplantation in children (dated by TCRdb to the mid-2010s). Notes on the research overall: The study quantitatively tracked T-cell immune reconstitution after TCRalphabeta/CD19-depleted allogeneic hematopoietic cell transplantation in children using TCR repertoire profiling.

Compared with germline, V lacks 5 bases and J lacks 0 bases; bases without a gene match: 6. The CDR3 numbers 15 residues from cysteine through phenylalanine. Only the CDR3 portion is preserved as DNA: 45 bases, with reading frame beginning at the first base. The library was prepared using PCR. Sequencing was carried out with an Illumina HiSeq 2500. To normalize quantification of the TCRbeta repertoire, the TCR libraries were built with molecular barcoding that relied on unique molecular identifiers. The public reads were run again by TCRdb, first through fastp at Q25 and then through MiXCR, and only productive beta chains were kept. CDR3 protein sequences are deduplicated, and each keeps its most common genes and DNA. The table for this sample lists roughly 500,000 distinct CDR3 sequences; less than 35% of them were counted only once. The ten most abundant clones make up 2% to 3% of the sample. This clonotype came up a few times. The antigen it recognizes is unknown. No quality values exist for individual bases; no much larger clone is one base distant.

The sequences come from PBMCs from the stem cell graft donor, collected from the stem cell graft. The source of this sequence is a human donor who donated a stem cell graft to a child with aplastic anemia. Recombination connected TRBV12-3 or TRBV12-4 to TRBJ1-1, with 7 junctional bases fitting TRBD1. CDR3 protein: CASSAQGVMNTEAFF. In nucleotide form, the sequence is TGTGCCAGCAGTGCTCAGGGGGTCATGAACACTGAAGCTTTCTTT.